Below are 2 T cell receptor beta chains sequenced from a single sample in a study of persistence of HIV-infected CD4 T cells. The libraries were made with immunoSEQ version 4 in survey mode. Measured with immunoSEQ multiplex PCR; TCRdb has only the in-frame clones, and not every one. The repertoire holds 4,500 to 5,500 clones, with roughly 60% as singletons. The stimulus was lysate of CMV-infected fibroblasts, around 11 ug/mL. Sorting selected CD4+ T cells upregulating both CD40 ligand and CD69. These receptors are not linked to any known antigen. Material: CD4+ T cells sorted from PBMCs after 18-hour stimulation, obtained from a patient who received antiretroviral therapy. These TCRs come from an adult man with HIV who was CMV-seropositive.

The rearrangement links TRBV4-3 to TRBJ1-2; D call uncertain. The CDR3 has 14 residues. The V and J ends lost 0 bases and 4 bases respectively, with 9 bases between them. CDR1 LGHNA and CDR2 YSLEER come from the germline V gene. The CDR3 spells CASSQDRALYGYTF. For the CDR3, the DNA is TGCGCCAGCAGCCAAGATCGGGCCCTCTATGGCTACACCTTC.

The chain combines TRBV3-1 (or the pseudogene TRBV3-2) with TRBJ1-1; 8 bases match TRBD1. The V segment lost 5 bases and the J segment 1 base; nucleotides outside the gene matches: 3. In germline, CDR1 is LGHDT, CDR2 YNNKEL (reference sequence). The CDR3 is 14 residues long. The CDR3 region is CASSYGQGNTEAFF. In nucleotides, the CDR3 is TGTGCCAGCAGCTACGGACAGGGGAACACTGAAGCTTTCTTT.